These T cell receptor beta chains were read from a single sample in a study of long-term antiretroviral therapy in people with HIV. Data came from immunoSEQ multiplex PCR; TCRdb stores just in-frame clones and leaves some out. Of more than 35,000 clones listed, approximately 79% are singletons. This specimen was unsorted PBMCs, taken 1.5 years after starting antiretroviral therapy. These receptors were obtained from a young man with HIV. Each CDR3 is given with its conserved first and last residue. Fields, in order: J gene, clone size, V gene, D gene, CDR3 DNA, CDR3 protein. The D gene is left open where the match is weak. Some rows have no size entry. The others give once, few or many, or a class for an expanded clone.

j_call: TRBJ2-7; clone_size: .; v_call: TRBV7-2; d_call: .; cdr3_nt: TGTGCCAGCAGCTTAGAGGTGGGGGGCGAGCAGTACTTC; cdr3_aa: CASSLEVGGEQYF
j_call: TRBJ2-2; clone_size: few; v_call: TRBV19; d_call: .; cdr3_nt: TGTGCCAGTACCTCCTTCCGAGGGCTGAGGACCGGGGAGCTGTTTTTT; cdr3_aa: CASTSFRGLRTGELFF
j_call: TRBJ2-2; clone_size: .; v_call: TRBV5-1; d_call: TRBD2; cdr3_nt: TGCGCCAGCAGCCTAAGGACTAGCGCGAACACCGGGGAGCTGTTTTTT; cdr3_aa: CASSLRTSANTGELFF
j_call: TRBJ2-3; clone_size: .; v_call: TRBV5-1; d_call: TRBD2; cdr3_nt: TGCGCCAGCAGCTTGGGACTAGCGGGCGGGAGCACAGATACGCAGTATTTT; cdr3_aa: CASSLGLAGGSTDTQYF
j_call: TRBJ1-2; clone_size: few; v_call: TRBV6-5; d_call: .; cdr3_nt: TGTGCCAGCAGTACGTTAGGGGGCTATGGCTACACCTTC; cdr3_aa: CASSTLGGYGYTF
j_call: TRBJ2-7; clone_size: .; v_call: TRBV5-1; d_call: .; cdr3_nt: TGCGCCAGCAGCTTGGTTCCGGGGGCAAATCCCGAGCAGTACTTC; cdr3_aa: CASSLVPGANPEQYF
j_call: TRBJ2-7; clone_size: .; v_call: TRBV6-1; d_call: .; cdr3_nt: TGTGCCAGCAGTTTAGCGGATTCCGCCTACGAGCAGTACTTC; cdr3_aa: CASSLADSAYEQYF
j_call: TRBJ2-3; clone_size: .; v_call: TRBV2; d_call: .; cdr3_nt: TGTGCCAGCATCGTCCAGGGGAGGGCAGATACGCAGTATTTT; cdr3_aa: CASIVQGRADTQYF
j_call: TRBJ2-3; clone_size: .; v_call: TRBV2; d_call: TRBD1; cdr3_nt: TGTGCCAGCAGTACAAACCGGGACAGGCTCCTAGAAGATACGCAGTATTTT; cdr3_aa: CASSTNRDRLLEDTQYF
j_call: TRBJ2-1; clone_size: .; v_call: TRBV19; d_call: .; cdr3_nt: TGTGCCAGTAGTATAGTTTCGGACTTCGGTGAGCAGTTCTTC; cdr3_aa: CASSIVSDFGEQFF
j_call: TRBJ2-7; clone_size: .; v_call: TRBV28; d_call: TRBD2; cdr3_nt: TGTGCCAGCAGTTTACGACTAGCCGGCTACGAGCAGTACTTC; cdr3_aa: CASSLRLAGYEQYF
j_call: TRBJ2-3; clone_size: .; v_call: TRBV25-1; d_call: TRBD1; cdr3_nt: TGTGCCAGCAGTAACACAGGGGGGATAGATACGCAGTATTTT; cdr3_aa: CASSNTGGIDTQYF
j_call: TRBJ2-5; clone_size: .; v_call: TRBV7-8; d_call: .; cdr3_nt: TGTGCCAGCAGCAGTAGCGGATTCCAAGAGACCCAGTACTTC; cdr3_aa: CASSSSGFQETQYF
j_call: TRBJ2-1; clone_size: few; v_call: TRBV7-9; d_call: TRBD1; cdr3_nt: TGTGCCAGCAGCTCAGGGTGGACAGGGTACAATGAGCAGTTCTTC; cdr3_aa: CASSSGWTGYNEQFF
j_call: TRBJ2-7; clone_size: .; v_call: TRBV25-1; d_call: TRBD2; cdr3_nt: TGTGCCAGCAGCGAGACCCCTAGCGGGGGAGACTACGAGCAGTACTTC; cdr3_aa: CASSETPSGGDYEQYF
j_call: TRBJ2-2; clone_size: .; v_call: TRBV29-1; d_call: .; cdr3_nt: TGCAGCGTTGAAGGGATTAACACCGGGGAGCTGTTTTTT; cdr3_aa: CSVEGINTGELFF
j_call: TRBJ1-1; clone_size: .; v_call: TRBV29-1; d_call: TRBD1; cdr3_nt: TGCAGCGGGGACAGGGTAGGCACTGAAGCTTTCTTT; cdr3_aa: CSGDRVGTEAFF
j_call: TRBJ1-1; clone_size: .; v_call: TRBV28; d_call: .; cdr3_nt: TGTGCCAGCAGTTTGGGGCTCGGAGCTTTCTTT; cdr3_aa: CASSLGLGAFF
j_call: TRBJ1-2; clone_size: .; v_call: TRBV27; d_call: .; cdr3_nt: TGTGCCAGCAGTTTAGGGGAAAACTATGGCTACACCTTC; cdr3_aa: CASSLGENYGYTF
j_call: TRBJ1-1; clone_size: .; v_call: TRBV6-4; d_call: .; cdr3_nt: TGTGCCAGCAGTCTAAAGGGAGGCACTGAAGCTTTCTTT; cdr3_aa: CASSLKGGTEAFF
j_call: TRBJ1-1; clone_size: .; v_call: TRBV6-6; d_call: .; cdr3_nt: TGTGCCAGCACCATATTAAGTGAGAACACTGAAGCTTTCTTT; cdr3_aa: CASTILSENTEAFF
j_call: TRBJ2-2; clone_size: few; v_call: TRBV7-3; d_call: .; cdr3_nt: TGTGCCAGCAGCCATGGGACCTTCGCGGACACCGGGGAGCTGTTTTTT; cdr3_aa: CASSHGTFADTGELFF
j_call: TRBJ2-1; clone_size: .; v_call: TRBV19; d_call: TRBD2; cdr3_nt: TGTGCCAGTAGTATGGGCATGCTGACTAGCGGGAGGAGGGATGAGCAGTTCTTC; cdr3_aa: CASSMGMLTSGRRDEQFF
j_call: TRBJ2-3; clone_size: .; v_call: TRBV19; d_call: TRBD2; cdr3_nt: TGTGCCAGTAGTATCACTAGCGGGAGGGATAATACGCAGTATTTT; cdr3_aa: CASSITSGRDNTQYF
j_call: TRBJ1-1; clone_size: .; v_call: TRBV25-1; d_call: TRBD1; cdr3_nt: TGTGCCAGCAGAACACAGGGGGCGACTGAAGCTTTCTTT; cdr3_aa: CASRTQGATEAFF
j_call: TRBJ2-1; clone_size: .; v_call: TRBV27; d_call: .; cdr3_nt: TGTGCCAGCAGTTTGGGGGAGTGGAATGAGCAGTTCTTC; cdr3_aa: CASSLGEWNEQFF
j_call: TRBJ2-1; clone_size: .; v_call: TRBV29-1; d_call: .; cdr3_nt: TGCAGCGTTGAAGACTCGGGAGAACACTTGGGTGAGCAGTTCTTC; cdr3_aa: CSVEDSGEHLGEQFF
j_call: TRBJ2-7; clone_size: .; v_call: TRBV11-2; d_call: .; cdr3_nt: TGTGCCAGCAGCTTAAGCAGTCTCTACGAGCAGTACTTC; cdr3_aa: CASSLSSLYEQYF
j_call: TRBJ1-2; clone_size: .; v_call: TRBV6-1; d_call: .; cdr3_nt: TGTGCCAGCAGCGCCAGGGGAGCTAACTATGGCTACACCTTC; cdr3_aa: CASSARGANYGYTF
j_call: TRBJ2-4; clone_size: .; v_call: TRBV5-6; d_call: .; cdr3_nt: TGTGCCAGCAGCGGAAGGACTGGGGGGCCTTGGCGGAACATTCAGTACTTC; cdr3_aa: CASSGRTGGPWRNIQYF
j_call: TRBJ2-7; clone_size: few; v_call: TRBV18; d_call: .; cdr3_nt: TGTGCCAGCTCACTAGACAGACCCTACGAGCAGTACTTC; cdr3_aa: CASSLDRPYEQYF
j_call: TRBJ1-1; clone_size: .; v_call: TRBV6-4; d_call: .; cdr3_nt: TGTGCCAGCCTCGGGAACACTGAAGCTTTCTTT; cdr3_aa: CASLGNTEAFF
j_call: TRBJ2-2; clone_size: once; v_call: TRBV27; d_call: TRBD2; cdr3_nt: TGTGCCAGCAGTTTTGGTCTAGCGGGAGGGCCAACCGGGGAGCTGTTTTTT; cdr3_aa: CASSFGLAGGPTGELFF
j_call: TRBJ1-1; clone_size: .; v_call: TRBV27; d_call: .; cdr3_nt: TGTGCCAGCAGTTTATTGAGTCTGAACACTGAAGCTTTCTTT; cdr3_aa: CASSLLSLNTEAFF
j_call: TRBJ1-5; clone_size: .; v_call: TRBV15; d_call: .; cdr3_nt: TGTGCCACCAGCAGAGATCTCTTTAGCCCATTCAGGGGTCACCAGCCCCAGCATTTT; cdr3_aa: CATSRDLFSPFRGHQPQHF
j_call: TRBJ2-2; clone_size: .; v_call: TRBV5-4; d_call: TRBD1; cdr3_nt: TGTGCCAGCAGCGGGACAGGGGGCGTATCCGGGGAGCTGTTTTTT; cdr3_aa: CASSGTGGVSGELFF
j_call: TRBJ2-5; clone_size: .; v_call: TRBV19; d_call: .; cdr3_nt: TGTGCCAGTAGTATGGGGACATCGACGGGGACCCAGTACTTC; cdr3_aa: CASSMGTSTGTQYF
j_call: TRBJ2-7; clone_size: .; v_call: TRBV18; d_call: .; cdr3_nt: TGTGCCAGCTCACCACCGTCCAGCTACGAGCAGTACTTC; cdr3_aa: CASSPPSSYEQYF